What follows describes a single TCR beta chain. The same CDR3 also results from other DNA sequences found in this sample. CDR3 length: 13 amino acids. J gave up 2 bases and V 6 bases, and 2 bases lay outside the gene matches. Germline CDR1 and CDR2: SGHTA and FQGNSA. Repertoires were generated with immunoSEQ multiplex PCR, while TCRdb's copy carries only in-frame clones and drops some. The repertoire holds 80,000 to 100,000 clones, with around 88% as singletons. The data were taken from a study of control samples from healthy donors and cancer patients. Sequenced sample: blood. This receptor was identified in a young man in good health. The chain carries TRBV7-2 and TRBJ2-5, with TRBD1 matching over 8 bases. CDR3 in DNA: TGTGCCAGCAGTCACAGGGGGCAAGAGACCCAGTACTTC. Translating gives CASSHRGQETQYF.